The 27 T cell receptor beta chains presented below share a single source sample, sequenced in a study of blood T cell repertoires in COVID-19. TCRdb keeps only in-frame clones here, not all; method: immunoSEQ multiplex PCR. Of about 280,000 clones detected, roughly 86% appear once; the ten largest clones hold roughly 11%. The sample taken for sequencing was peripheral blood. The source is a woman younger than 45 with COVID-19, enrolled during active disease.

The rearrangement links TRBV6-5 to TRBJ1-2; the D gene is possibly TRBD1 (5 bases). Germline CDR1 is MNHEY and CDR2 is SVGAGI. The CDR3 loop spans 13 amino acids. Between the trimmed V and J ends, which lost 5 bases and 14 bases, there was a span of 21 bases. The CDR3 bases are TGTGCCAGCAGTCTCGGGACGGGAGTTGGGGATACCTTC. Amino acids: CASSLGTGVGDTF.

As DNA, the CDR3 is TGTGCCAGCAGTTTCGGAGCGGGGGGGCTTCAAGAGACCCAGTACTTC. Translated: CASSFGAGGLQETQYF. The V and J genes are TRBV6-5 and TRBJ2-5; TRBD2 matches at 10 bases. V lost 4 bases to trimming and J lost 2 bases; unmatched junction nucleotides: 7. The CDR3 is 16 amino acids. CDR1 MNHEY and CDR2 SVGAGI come from the germline V gene.

The chain employs TRBV19 and TRBJ2-7, with 10 bases fitting TRBD2. Germline CDR1 is LNHDA and CDR2 is SQIVND (reference sequence). Trimming removed 3 bases from V and 4 bases from J; junction bases left unmatched: 6. The length of the CDR3 is 15 residues. CDR3 coding DNA: TGTGCCAGTAGTATTCTAGCGGGGGCTGGTTACGAGCAGTACTTC. Its protein is CASSILAGAGYEQYF.

This clone was observed a handful of times. The chain recombines TRBV4-1 with TRBJ1-5; no definite D call. V lost 1 base, J lost 6 bases, and 13 bases lay in between. Per germline, CDR1 MGHRA and CDR2 YSYEKL. This CDR3 contains 15 residues. The CDR3 coding sequence is TGCGCCAGCAGCCAAGTTCCTATTGTATTTCAGCCCCAGCATTTT. Translating gives CASSQVPIVFQPQHF.

The genes are TRBV7-9 and TRBJ2-7; unclear D gene. CDR1 SEHNR and CDR2 FQNEAQ come from the germline V gene (reference sequence). The CDR3 has 14 amino acids. The ends were cut back, 2 bases at V and 2 bases at J, with 10 bases in the middle. As DNA, the CDR3 is TGTGCCAGCAGCTTAACAGAGACCCCCTACGAGCAGTACTTC. This translates into CASSLTETPYEQYF.

The rearrangement joins TRBV14 to TRBJ1-1; D is possibly TRBD1 (5 bases). With 1 base removed from V and 3 bases from J, the gap between germline ends came to 18 bases. CDR3 length: 17 residues. CDR1 is SGHDN and CDR2 is FVKESK in the germline V gene. This CDR3 is CASSQVSWRGGYTEAFF. In nucleotides, the CDR3 is TGTGCCAGCAGCCAAGTCTCTTGGCGGGGCGGCTACACTGAAGCTTTCTTT.

This clone was counted only a few times. The CDR3 here is CASSLGQINTEAFF. The DNA for the CDR3 is TGTGCCAGCAGCTTAGGACAGATAAACACTGAAGCTTTCTTT. V gene TRBV7-2 combines with J gene TRBJ1-1, with D possibly matching TRBD1 (5 bases). This CDR3 is built from 14 residues. Germline values: CDR1 SGHTA, CDR2 FQGNSA. Deletions cut 1 base from V and 2 bases from J, with 8 bases between.

The rearrangement links TRBV4-1 to TRBJ2-1; 8 positions match TRBD1. The CDR3 runs to 15 residues. Germline assignment: CDR1 MGHRA and CDR2 YSYEKL. J lost 3 bases, V lost 2 bases, and 3 bases had no gene match. In DNA, the CDR3 is TGCGCCAGCAGCCAAATGGGACAGGTCTACAATGAGCAGTTCTTC. It encodes CASSQMGQVYNEQFF.

The chain couples TRBV2 to TRBJ1-2; 7 bases are a match to TRBD1. The V gene's germline CDR1 is SNHLY and CDR2 FYNNEI. V gave up 9 bases and J gave up 5 bases; unmatched junction bases: 9. The CDR3 covers 13 residues. The CDR3 loop is CASNFNRGYGYTF. The CDR3 nucleotides read TGTGCCAGTAACTTTAACAGGGGTTATGGCTACACCTTC.

The table lists this clone with a count of one. The chain employs TRBV6-2 or TRBV6-3 and TRBJ1-1; 7 positions match TRBD1. V lost 2 bases, J lost 6 bases, and 9 bases stayed unmatched. From germline, CDR1 is MNHEY and CDR2 SVGEGT. The CDR3 spans 15 residues. The CDR3 spells CASSYDLNRGPEAFF. The DNA of the CDR3 is TGTGCCAGCAGTTACGACTTAAACAGGGGTCCTGAAGCTTTCTTT.

This chain uses TRBV4-1 with TRBJ2-1; a possible D gene is TRBD1 (5 bases). V lost 3 bases and J 6 bases, leaving 12 bases between the germline ends. Germline CDR1 is MGHRA and CDR2 is YSYEKL. CDR3 length equals 14 residues. CDR3 sequence: CASSQQGVGNEQFF. CDR3 DNA sequence: TGCGCCAGCAGCCAGCAAGGGGTGGGCAATGAGCAGTTCTTC.

The chain links TRBV5-4 to TRBJ1-1, with TRBD1 identical over 7 bases. The junction had 11 bases not matched to a gene; V was cut back by 5 bases and J by 4 bases. The CDR3 is made up of 15 amino acids. Germline assignment: CDR1 SGHNT and CDR2 YYREEE (reference sequence). The CDR3 is CASSPNQGVFTEAFF. CDR3 DNA: TGTGCCAGCAGTCCAAATCAGGGGGTGTTCACTGAAGCTTTCTTT.

The gene calls are TRBV5-5 and TRBJ1-2, with D perhaps TRBD1 (6 bases). The ends were cut back, 1 base at V and 3 bases at J, with 7 bases in the middle. The germline V gene encodes CDR1 SGHKS and CDR2 YYEKEE (reference sequence). The CDR3 has 13 residues. The CDR3 protein is CASSLNRDYGYTF. CDR3 sequence (DNA): TGTGCCAGCAGCTTGAACAGGGACTATGGCTACACCTTC.

This clone appeared a single time. This chain links TRBV9 with TRBJ2-7; D possibly corresponds to TRBD1 (5 bases). Germline V CDR1 and CDR2: SGDLS, YYNGEE. V gave up 3 bases and J gave up 3 bases, with 13 bases separating them. CDR3 size: 14 residues. The CDR3 protein is CASSAARQSYEQYF. CDR3 DNA sequence: TGTGCCAGCAGCGCCGCAAGACAGAGCTACGAGCAGTACTTC.

This clone was observed a handful of times. The gene calls are TRBV25-1 and TRBJ1-6, with a possible D match to TRBD1 (5 bases). Deletions cut 5 bases from V and 7 bases from J, with 15 bases between. CDR3 length equals 15 residues. The germline CDR1 and CDR2 sequences are MGHDK and SYGVNS. The CDR3 DNA reads TGTGCCAGCAGTCTGGGGGGGACGGTGAATTCACCCCTCCACTTT. Its protein is CASSLGGTVNSPLHF. Full variable domain (remainder filled in from reference TRBV25-1 and TRBJ1-6): EADIYQTPRYLVIGTGKKITLECSQTMGHDKMYWYQQDPGMELHLIHYSYGVNSTEKGDLSSESTVSRIRTEHFPLTLESARPSHTSQYLCASSLGGTVNSPLHFGNGTRLTVT.

Concerning this clone: This CDR3 is also generated by other DNA sequences in the sample. The V call is TRBV6-5, the J call TRBJ1-5; 7 nucleotides agree with TRBD1. The CDR3 is 15 amino acids. After removal of 5 bases from V and 0 bases from J, the junction contained 4 bases not matched to a gene. Per the germline V gene, CDR1 is MNHEY and CDR2 is SVGAGI. The CDR3 DNA follows: TGTGCCAGCAGTCCAGGGACAGCTAGCAATCAGCCCCAGCATTTT. Translated: CASSPGTASNQPQHF.

The chain couples TRBV18 to TRBJ1-2, with 7 bases lining up with TRBD1. After removal of 5 bases from V and 5 bases from J, the junction contained 8 bases not matched to a gene. Germline assignment: CDR1 KGHSH and CDR2 LQKENI. This CDR3 has 14 residues. CDR3: CASSSRDRYYGYTF. The CDR3, as DNA: TGTGCCAGCTCATCCCGGGACAGATATTATGGCTACACCTTC.

V gene TRBV6-5 combines with J gene TRBJ1-6; D is unclear. This CDR3 region has 13 residues. The germline gives CDR1 MNHEY, CDR2 SVGAGI. Trimming removed 8 bases at V and 2 bases at J, with 7 bases between. CDR3 sequence (DNA): TGTGCCAGCGTAGCAACCTATAATTCACCCCTCCACTTT. It is translated as CASVATYNSPLHF.

This clone has a single count. The chain carries TRBV4-1 and TRBJ1-2, with 11 bases matching TRBD1. This CDR3 is 16 amino acids long. Germline CDR1 reads MGHRA; CDR2 reads YSYEKL. V dropped 1 base and J dropped 4; count of bases not matched to a gene: 5. This chain's CDR3 is CASSQGGTGGRYGYTF. Here the CDR3 DNA reads TGCGCCAGCAGCCAAGGGGGGACAGGGGGACGCTATGGCTACACCTTC.

The rearrangement joins TRBV7-9 to TRBJ1-2, with D maybe TRBD1 (6 bases). The CDR3 is 13 amino acids. The germline V gene encodes CDR1 SEHNR and CDR2 FQNEAQ (reference sequence). Trimming cost V 5 bases and J 6 bases, with 13 bases left between them. CDR3 residues: CASSGDGQNGYTF. In DNA, the CDR3 is TGTGCCAGCAGCGGGGATGGACAGAATGGCTACACCTTC. Full variable domain (remainder filled in from reference TRBV7-9 and TRBJ1-2): DTGVSQNPRHKITKRGQNVTFRCDPISEHNRLYWYRQTLGQGPEFLTYFQNEAQLEKSRLLSDRFSAERPKGSFSTLEIQRTEQGDSAMYLCASSGDGQNGYTFGSGTRLTVV.

V usage is TRBV5-1 and J usage is TRBJ1-3, with D possibly matching TRBD1 (5 bases). This CDR3 has 14 amino acids. Germline V CDR1 and CDR2: SGHRS, YFSETQ. The V end lost 4 bases, the J end lost 0 bases, and 8 bases lay between the germline ends. The chain's CDR3 is CASSPDSSGNTIYF. CDR3 nucleotides: TGCGCCAGCAGCCCCGACAGCTCTGGAAACACCATATATTTT.

The chain is built from TRBV4-1 and TRBJ1-5, with 7 bases that match TRBD1. Germline CDR1 is MGHRA and CDR2 is YSYEKL. The CDR3 sequence is 17 residues long. With 2 bases clipped from V and 3 bases from J, the junction kept 10 bases outside the gene matches. The chain's CDR3 is CASSQHIPGQFNQPQHF. DNA for the CDR3: TGCGCCAGCAGCCAACATATTCCGGGACAGTTCAATCAGCCCCAGCATTTT.

This rearrangement joins TRBV6-5 to TRBJ2-7; D is perhaps TRBD1 (5 bases). The germline V gene has CDR1 MNHEY and CDR2 SVGAGI. Trimming pared 2 bases from V and 0 bases from J, leaving 5 bases between. This CDR3 spans 13 amino acids. In DNA form, the CDR3 reads TGTGCCAGCAGTTACACAGGCTCCTACGAGCAGTACTTC. Encoded protein: CASSYTGSYEQYF.

The rearrangement joins TRBV4-2 to TRBJ1-6; TRBD1 matches at 7 bases. This CDR3 comprises 18 residues. V dropped 4 bases and J dropped 0; count of bases not matched to a gene: 9. Germline lookup yields CDR1 LGHNA and CDR2 YNFKEQ. In DNA, the CDR3 is TGTGCCAGCAGCCCTACCGTACAGGGGAGCTCCTATAATTCACCCCTCCACTTT. Translated, it gives CASSPTVQGSSYNSPLHF.

The V and J genes are TRBV7-2 and TRBJ2-7; possible D gene TRBD2, 6 bases. This CDR3 has 14 residues. The V gene lost 1 base and the J gene lost 2 bases, with 9 bases spanning the gap. Germline V gene lookup returns CDR1 SGHTA and CDR2 FQGNSA. The CDR3 is CASSLVGGAYEQYF. CDR3 DNA sequence: TGTGCCAGCAGCTTAGTGGGCGGGGCCTACGAGCAGTACTTC.

V and J are TRBV5-1 and TRBJ1-3, with TRBD1 matching 8 bases. This CDR3 spans 16 amino acids. The V and J ends lost 0 bases and 0 bases, in that order; junction bases with no gene match: 2. Germline V lookup: CDR1 SGHRS, CDR2 YFSETQ. The chain's CDR3 is CASSLGTGISGNTIYF. The CDR3 coding sequence is TGCGCCAGCAGCTTGGGGACAGGGATCTCTGGAAACACCATATATTTT.

The J gene is TRBJ1-2, the V gene TRBV6-5, with 7 bases matching TRBD1. J lost 4 bases, V lost 0 bases, and 5 bases had no gene match. This CDR3 region has 15 residues. Germline CDR1 MNHEY, CDR2 SVGAGI. CDR3 loop: CASSYSLAGGYGYTF. The CDR3, as DNA: TGTGCCAGCAGTTACTCGTTGGCAGGGGGCTATGGCTACACCTTC.